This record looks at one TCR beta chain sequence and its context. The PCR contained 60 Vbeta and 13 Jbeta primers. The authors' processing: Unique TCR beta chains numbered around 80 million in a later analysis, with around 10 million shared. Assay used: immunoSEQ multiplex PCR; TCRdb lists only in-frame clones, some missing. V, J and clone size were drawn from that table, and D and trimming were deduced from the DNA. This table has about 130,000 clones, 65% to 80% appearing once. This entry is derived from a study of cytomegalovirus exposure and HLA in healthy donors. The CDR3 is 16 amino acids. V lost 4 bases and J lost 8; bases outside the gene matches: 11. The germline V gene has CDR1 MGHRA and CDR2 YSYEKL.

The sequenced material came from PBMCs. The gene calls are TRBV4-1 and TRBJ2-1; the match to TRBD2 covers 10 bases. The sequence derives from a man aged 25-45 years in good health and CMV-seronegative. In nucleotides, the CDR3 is TGCGCCAGCAGCCTATGGGTAGCGGGGGGCCGGGATGAGCAGTTCTTC. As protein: CASSLWVAGGRDEQFF.